The T cell receptor (beta chain) under discussion was sequenced for a study of cytomegalovirus exposure and HLA in healthy donors. Whole-study context: The study's early data release held some 85 million unique TCRs from HLA-typed donors.

The germline V gene encodes CDR1 KGHSH and CDR2 LQKENI. This CDR3 region has 13 residues. V lost 9 bases and J lost 1, with 12 bases in between. PCR primers comprised 60 Vbeta and 13 Jbeta primers. Data came from immunoSEQ multiplex PCR; TCRdb stores just in-frame clones and leaves some out. The table records over 150,000 clones, approximately 80% of them present only once. To note about this clone: Its antigen is as yet unknown.

Study results and caveats: Presence/absence analyses took donor sequencing depth as roughly uniform.

Among the donors, all were healthy bone marrow donors. Source material: PBMCs. The sequence came from a woman aged 35 to 49 in good health and CMV-seropositive. V is TRBV18 and J is TRBJ1-1, with D possibly being TRBD1 (5 bases). Here the CDR3 reads CASLRDPNTEAFF. The CDR3 DNA follows: TGTGCCAGTCTCAGGGATCCGAACACTGAAGCTTTCTTT. The whole variable domain, filled in from reference TRBV18 and TRBJ1-1, reads NAGVMQNPRHLVRRRGQEARLRCSPMKGHSHVYWYRQLPEEGLKFMVYLQKENIIDESGMPKERFSAEFPKEGPSILRIQQVVRGDSAAYFCASLRDPNTEAFFGQGTRLTVV.